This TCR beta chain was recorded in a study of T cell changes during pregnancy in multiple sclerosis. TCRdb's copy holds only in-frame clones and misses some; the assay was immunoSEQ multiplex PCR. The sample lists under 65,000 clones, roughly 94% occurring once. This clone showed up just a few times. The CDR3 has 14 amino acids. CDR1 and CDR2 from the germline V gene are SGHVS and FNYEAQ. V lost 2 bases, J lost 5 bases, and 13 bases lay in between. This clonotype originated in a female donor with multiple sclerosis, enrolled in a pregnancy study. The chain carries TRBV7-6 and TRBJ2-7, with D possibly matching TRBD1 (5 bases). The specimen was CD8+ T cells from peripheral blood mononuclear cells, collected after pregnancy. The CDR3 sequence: CASSLQGSQNEQYF. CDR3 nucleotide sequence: TGTGCCAGCAGCTTACAGGGATCCCAGAACGAGCAGTACTTC.